Shown below are 8 T cell receptor beta chains from a single sample sequenced in a study of T cell changes during pregnancy in multiple sclerosis. TCRdb's copy holds only in-frame clones and misses some; the assay was immunoSEQ multiplex PCR. Here the sample spans 57,000 or so clones, over 75% being singletons. The source was peripheral blood, collected in the first trimester of pregnancy. Source of these receptors: a female donor with multiple sclerosis, enrolled in a pregnancy study.

The chain recombines TRBV27 with TRBJ2-7; TRBD1 agrees at 10 bases. Trimming removed 4 bases from V and 6 bases from J; junction bases left unmatched: 9. This CDR3 is built from 15 residues. Germline CDR1 is MNHEY and CDR2 is SMNVEV (reference sequence). The CDR3 reads CASSSRDRGWTEQYF. The DNA for the CDR3 is TGTGCCAGCAGTTCGCGGGACAGGGGTTGGACCGAGCAGTACTTC.

The chain links TRBV29-1 to TRBJ1-5, with 8 bases aligning to TRBD1. Trimming took 6 bases from V and 4 from J; bases not matched to a gene: 8. This CDR3 region has 14 residues. The germline CDR1 and CDR2 sequences are SQVTM and ANQGSEA. The CDR3 region is CSVLGQENNQPQHF. The CDR3 DNA is TGCAGCGTATTGGGACAGGAGAATAATCAGCCCCAGCATTTT. Using reference TRBV29-1 and TRBJ1-5 for the parts outside the CDR3, the full variable domain is SAVISQKPSRDICQRGTSLTIQCQVDSQVTMMFWYRQQPGQSLTLIATANQGSEATYESGFVIDKFPISRPNLTFSTLTVSNMSPEDSSIYLCSVLGQENNQPQHFGDGTRLSIL.

The J gene is TRBJ2-2, the V gene TRBV6-1, with a weak D call TRBD2 (5 bases). The CDR3 runs 14 residues. The V gene lost 2 bases and the J gene lost 6 bases, with 10 bases spanning the gap. The V gene's germline CDR1 is MNHNS and CDR2 SASEGT. CDR3 sequence: CASSERSSAGELFF. The CDR3 nucleotides are TGTGCCAGCAGTGAAAGGAGTAGCGCCGGGGAGCTGTTTTTT.

This rearrangement joins TRBV10-2 to TRBJ2-1, with D possibly being TRBD2 (5 bases). CDR1 and CDR2 (germline): WSHSY, SAAADI. Trimming stripped 4 bases from V and 9 bases from J, with 19 bases between. The CDR3 spans 15 residues. CDR3 region: CASSGPGVAPGEQFF. The CDR3 DNA is TGCGCCAGCAGTGGCCCCGGGGTAGCTCCGGGTGAGCAGTTCTTC.

The chain recombines TRBV6-1 with TRBJ2-7; unclear D gene. CDR1 and CDR2 from the germline V gene are MNHNS and SASEGT. V gave up 1 base and J gave up 6 bases, with 10 bases separating them. This CDR3 spans 13 amino acids. The CDR3: CASSEVNFGEQYF. The CDR3 DNA follows: TGTGCCAGCAGTGAAGTTAATTTCGGCGAGCAGTACTTC.

The J gene is TRBJ2-3, the V gene TRBV6-1; D possibly corresponds to TRBD2 (6 bases). The length of the CDR3 is 15 residues. The germline V gene encodes CDR1 MNHNS and CDR2 SASEGT. V lost 3 bases, J lost 4 bases, and 14 bases lay in between. This CDR3 reads CASSDWGWEADTQYF. DNA of the CDR3: TGTGCCAGCAGTGACTGGGGATGGGAGGCAGATACGCAGTATTTT.

Here the CDR3 DNA reads TGCAGCGTTAATGAACAGGGTGGAACCGGGGAGCTGTTTTTT. This gives the protein CSVNEQGGTGELFF. This chain links TRBV29-1 with TRBJ2-2, with D possibly TRBD1 on 6 matching bases. This CDR3 has 14 residues. Trimming left V 5 bases short and J 5 bases short, with 15 bases between. Germline values: CDR1 SQVTM, CDR2 ANQGSEA.

A note on this clone: The identical CDR3 is also encoded by other nucleotide sequences in the sample. J is TRBJ2-5 and V is TRBV28, with 7 bases lining up with TRBD2. The CDR3 length is 13 residues. From germline, CDR1 is MDHEN and CDR2 SYDVKM. Germline trimming cut 6 bases from V and 3 bases from J; bases unmatched to any gene: 4. The CDR3 nucleotides read TGTGCCAGCAGGGGGGGAGGGGAAGAGACCCAGTACTTC. Its protein product is CASRGGGEETQYF. Combining the CDR3 with reference TRBV28 and TRBJ2-5 gives the whole variable domain DVKVTQSSRYLVKRTGEKVFLECVQDMDHENMFWYRQDPGLGLRLIYFSYDVKMKEKGDIPEGYSVSREKKERFSLILESASTNQTSMYLCASRGGGEETQYFGPGTRLLVL.